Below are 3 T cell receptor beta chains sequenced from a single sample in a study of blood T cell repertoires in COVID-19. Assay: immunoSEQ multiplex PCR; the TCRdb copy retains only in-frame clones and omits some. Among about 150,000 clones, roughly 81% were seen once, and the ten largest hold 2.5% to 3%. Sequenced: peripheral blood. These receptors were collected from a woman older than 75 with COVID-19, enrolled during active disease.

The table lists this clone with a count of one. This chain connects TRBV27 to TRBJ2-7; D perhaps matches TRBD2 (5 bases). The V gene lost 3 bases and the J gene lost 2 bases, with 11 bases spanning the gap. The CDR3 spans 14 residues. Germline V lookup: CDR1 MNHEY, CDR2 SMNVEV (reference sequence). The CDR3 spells CASSFGGLAYEQYF. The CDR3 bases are TGTGCCAGCAGTTTCGGCGGGCTGGCCTACGAGCAGTACTTC.

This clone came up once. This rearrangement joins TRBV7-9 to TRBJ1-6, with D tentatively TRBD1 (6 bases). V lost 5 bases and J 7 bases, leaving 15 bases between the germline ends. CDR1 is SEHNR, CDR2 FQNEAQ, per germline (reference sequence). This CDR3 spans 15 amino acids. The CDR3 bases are TGTGCCAGCAGCCCGGGAGGGGGGCTGAATTCACCCCTCCACTTT. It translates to CASSPGGGLNSPLHF.

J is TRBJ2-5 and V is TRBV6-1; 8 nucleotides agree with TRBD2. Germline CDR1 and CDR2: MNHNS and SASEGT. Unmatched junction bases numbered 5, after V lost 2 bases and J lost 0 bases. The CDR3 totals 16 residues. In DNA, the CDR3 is TGTGCCAGCAGTGAATGGCTAGCGGGCAACCAAGAGACCCAGTACTTC. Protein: CASSEWLAGNQETQYF.